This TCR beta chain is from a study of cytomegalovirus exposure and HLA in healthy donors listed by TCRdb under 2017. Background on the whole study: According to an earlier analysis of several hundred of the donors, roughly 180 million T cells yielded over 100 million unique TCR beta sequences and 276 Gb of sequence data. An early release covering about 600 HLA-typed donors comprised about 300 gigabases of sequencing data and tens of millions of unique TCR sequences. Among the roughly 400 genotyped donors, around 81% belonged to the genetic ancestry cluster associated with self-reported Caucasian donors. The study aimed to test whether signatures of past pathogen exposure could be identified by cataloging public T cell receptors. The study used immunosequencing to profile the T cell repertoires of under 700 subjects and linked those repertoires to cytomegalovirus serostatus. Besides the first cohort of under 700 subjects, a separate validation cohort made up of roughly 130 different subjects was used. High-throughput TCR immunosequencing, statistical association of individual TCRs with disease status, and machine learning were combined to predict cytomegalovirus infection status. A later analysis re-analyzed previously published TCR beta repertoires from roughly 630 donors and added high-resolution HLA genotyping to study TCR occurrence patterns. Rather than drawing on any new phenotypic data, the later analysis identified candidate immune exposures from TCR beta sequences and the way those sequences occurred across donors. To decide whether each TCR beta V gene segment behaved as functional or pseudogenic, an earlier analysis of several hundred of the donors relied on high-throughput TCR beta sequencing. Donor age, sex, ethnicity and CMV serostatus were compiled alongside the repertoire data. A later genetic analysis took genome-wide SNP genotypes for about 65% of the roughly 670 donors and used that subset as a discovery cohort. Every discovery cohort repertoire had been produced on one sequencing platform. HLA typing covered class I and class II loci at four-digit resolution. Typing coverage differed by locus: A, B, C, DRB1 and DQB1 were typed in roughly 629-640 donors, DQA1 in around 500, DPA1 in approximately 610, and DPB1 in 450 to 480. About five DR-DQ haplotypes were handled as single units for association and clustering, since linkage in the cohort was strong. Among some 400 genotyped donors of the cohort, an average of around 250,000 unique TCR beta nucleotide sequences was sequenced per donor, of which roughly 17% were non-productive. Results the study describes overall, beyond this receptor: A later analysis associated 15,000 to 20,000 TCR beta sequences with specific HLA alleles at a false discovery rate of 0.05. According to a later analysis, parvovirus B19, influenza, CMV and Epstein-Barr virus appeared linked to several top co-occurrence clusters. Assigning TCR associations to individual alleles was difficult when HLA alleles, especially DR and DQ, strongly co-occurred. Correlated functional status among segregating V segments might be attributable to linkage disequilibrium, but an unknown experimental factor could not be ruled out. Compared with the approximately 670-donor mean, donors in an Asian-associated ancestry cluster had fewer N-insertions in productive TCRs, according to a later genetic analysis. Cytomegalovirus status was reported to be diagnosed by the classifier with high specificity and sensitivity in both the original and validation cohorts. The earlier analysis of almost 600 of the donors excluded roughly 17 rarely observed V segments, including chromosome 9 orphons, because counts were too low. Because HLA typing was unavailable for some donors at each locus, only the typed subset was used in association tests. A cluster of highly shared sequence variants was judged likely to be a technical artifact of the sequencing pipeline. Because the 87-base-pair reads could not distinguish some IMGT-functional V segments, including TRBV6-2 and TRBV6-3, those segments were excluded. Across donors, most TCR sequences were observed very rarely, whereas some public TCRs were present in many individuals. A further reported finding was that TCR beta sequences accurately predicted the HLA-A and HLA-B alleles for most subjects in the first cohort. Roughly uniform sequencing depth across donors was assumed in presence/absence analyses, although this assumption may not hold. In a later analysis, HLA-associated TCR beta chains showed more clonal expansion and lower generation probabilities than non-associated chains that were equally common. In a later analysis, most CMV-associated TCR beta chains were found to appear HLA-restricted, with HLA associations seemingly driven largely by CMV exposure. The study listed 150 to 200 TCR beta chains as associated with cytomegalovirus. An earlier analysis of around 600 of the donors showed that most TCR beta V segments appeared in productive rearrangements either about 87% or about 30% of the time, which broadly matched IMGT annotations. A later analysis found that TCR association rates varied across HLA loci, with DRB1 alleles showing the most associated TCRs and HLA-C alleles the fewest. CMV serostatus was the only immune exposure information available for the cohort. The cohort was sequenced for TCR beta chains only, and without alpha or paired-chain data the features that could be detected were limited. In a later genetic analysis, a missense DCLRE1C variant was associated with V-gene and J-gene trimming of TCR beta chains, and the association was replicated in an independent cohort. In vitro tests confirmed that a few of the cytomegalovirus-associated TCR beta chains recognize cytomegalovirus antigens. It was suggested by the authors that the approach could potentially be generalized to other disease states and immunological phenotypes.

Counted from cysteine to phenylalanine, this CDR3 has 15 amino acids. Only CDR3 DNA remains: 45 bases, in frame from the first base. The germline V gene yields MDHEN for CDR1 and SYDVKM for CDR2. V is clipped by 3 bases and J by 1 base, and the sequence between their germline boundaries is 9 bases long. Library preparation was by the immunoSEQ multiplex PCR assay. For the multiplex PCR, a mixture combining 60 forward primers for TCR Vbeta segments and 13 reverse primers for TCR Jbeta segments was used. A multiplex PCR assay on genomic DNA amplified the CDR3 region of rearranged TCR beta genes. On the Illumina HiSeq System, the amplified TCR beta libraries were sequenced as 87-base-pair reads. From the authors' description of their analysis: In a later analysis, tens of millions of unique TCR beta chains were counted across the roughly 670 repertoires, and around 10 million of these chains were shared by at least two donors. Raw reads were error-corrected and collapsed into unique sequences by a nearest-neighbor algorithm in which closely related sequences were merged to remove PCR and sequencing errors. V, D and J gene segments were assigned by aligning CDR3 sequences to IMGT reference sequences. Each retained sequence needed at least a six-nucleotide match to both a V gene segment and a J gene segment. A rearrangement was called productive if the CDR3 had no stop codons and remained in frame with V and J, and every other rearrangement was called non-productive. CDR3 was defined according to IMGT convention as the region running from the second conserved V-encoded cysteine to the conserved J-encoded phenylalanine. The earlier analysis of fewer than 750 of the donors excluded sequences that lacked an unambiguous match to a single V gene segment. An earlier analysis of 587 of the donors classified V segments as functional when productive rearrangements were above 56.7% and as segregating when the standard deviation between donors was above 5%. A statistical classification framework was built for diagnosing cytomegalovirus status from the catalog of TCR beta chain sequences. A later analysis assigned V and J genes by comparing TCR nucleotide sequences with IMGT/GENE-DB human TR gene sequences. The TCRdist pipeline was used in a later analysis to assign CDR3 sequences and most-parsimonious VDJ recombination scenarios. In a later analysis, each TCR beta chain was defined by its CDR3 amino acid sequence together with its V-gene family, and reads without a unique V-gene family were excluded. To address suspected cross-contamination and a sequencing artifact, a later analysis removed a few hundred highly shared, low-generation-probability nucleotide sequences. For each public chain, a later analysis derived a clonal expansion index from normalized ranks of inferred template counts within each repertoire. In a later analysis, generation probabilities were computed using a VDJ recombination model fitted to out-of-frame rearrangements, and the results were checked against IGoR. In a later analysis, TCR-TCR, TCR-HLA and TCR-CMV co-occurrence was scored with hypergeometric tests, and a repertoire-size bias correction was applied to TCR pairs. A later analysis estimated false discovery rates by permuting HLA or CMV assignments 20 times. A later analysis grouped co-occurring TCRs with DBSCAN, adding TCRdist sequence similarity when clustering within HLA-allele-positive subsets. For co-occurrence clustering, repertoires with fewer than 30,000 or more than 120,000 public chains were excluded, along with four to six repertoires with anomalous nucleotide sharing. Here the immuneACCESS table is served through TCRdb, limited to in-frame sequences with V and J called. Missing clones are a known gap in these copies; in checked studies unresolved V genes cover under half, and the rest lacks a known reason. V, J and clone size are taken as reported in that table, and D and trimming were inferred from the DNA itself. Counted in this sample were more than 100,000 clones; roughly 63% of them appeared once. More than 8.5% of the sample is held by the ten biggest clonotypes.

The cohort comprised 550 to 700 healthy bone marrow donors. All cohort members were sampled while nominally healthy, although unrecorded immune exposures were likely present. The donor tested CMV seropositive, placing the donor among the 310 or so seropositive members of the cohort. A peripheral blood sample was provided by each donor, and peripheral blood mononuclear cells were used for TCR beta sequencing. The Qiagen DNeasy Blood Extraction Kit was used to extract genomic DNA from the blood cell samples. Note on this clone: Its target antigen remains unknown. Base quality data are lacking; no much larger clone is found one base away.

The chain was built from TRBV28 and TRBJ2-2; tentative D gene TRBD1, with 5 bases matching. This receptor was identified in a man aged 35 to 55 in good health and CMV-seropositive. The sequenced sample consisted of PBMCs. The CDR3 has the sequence CASSFVGVNTGELFF. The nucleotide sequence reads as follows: TGTGCCAGCAGTTTTGTAGGGGTGAACACCGGGGAGCTGTTTTTT.